Listed below are T cell receptor beta chains from one sample, sequenced in a study of cytomegalovirus exposure and HLA in healthy donors. Method: immunoSEQ multiplex PCR; TCRdb's copy keeps in-frame clones and lacks some. The data show 100,000 to 120,000 clones, with roughly nine tenths seen just once and about 4% held by the top ten. Sample: PBMCs. These receptors came from a woman between 18 and 29 years old in good health and CMV-seropositive. Each CDR3 is given with its conserved first and last residue. The D gene is left open where the match is weak. For some rows the clone size is stated as once, few or many, or as a class when expanded; others skip it.

CDR3 | DNA | J | size | V | D | length
CASSPPGNTEAFF | TGTGCCAGTAGCCCTCCGGGGAACACTGAAGCTTTCTTT | TRBJ1-1 | - | TRBV19 | - | 13
CASSLPTGQIYEQYF | TGCGCCAGCAGCCTCCCTACGGGACAGATCTACGAGCAGTACTTC | TRBJ2-7 | few | TRBV4-1 | TRBD1 | 15
CASSPLERGEQYF | TGTGCCAGCAGCCCCCTCGAGCGGGGAGAGCAGTACTTC | TRBJ2-7 | - | TRBV5-4 | TRBD2 | 13
CAWVGGMGSYEQYF | TGTGCCTGGGTGGGGGGAATGGGGTCCTACGAGCAGTACTTC | TRBJ2-7 | - | TRBV30 | - | 14
CSAAANEQFF | TGCAGTGCGGCAGCGAATGAGCAGTTCTTC | TRBJ2-1 | - | TRBV20-1 | - | 10
CSVGLTGNTEAFF | TGCAGCGTGGGATTAACAGGCAACACTGAAGCTTTCTTT | TRBJ1-1 | - | TRBV29-1 | - | 13
CASSFLVRSSYEQYF | TGTGCCAGCAGCTTCCTTGTCAGAAGCTCCTACGAGCAGTACTTC | TRBJ2-7 | - | TRBV27 | - | 15
CASSPWTSGDNEQFF | TGTGCCAGCAGTCCATGGACTAGCGGAGACAATGAGCAGTTCTTC | TRBJ2-1 | - | TRBV28 | TRBD2 | 15
CASSLIGQTGVAEAFF | TGTGCCAGCAGCTTGATCGGACAGACAGGGGTTGCTGAAGCTTTCTTT | TRBJ1-1 | - | TRBV5-4 | TRBD1 | 16
CASSRTSGYNEQFF | TGTGCCAGCAGTCGGACTAGCGGCTACAATGAGCAGTTCTTC | TRBJ2-1 | - | TRBV28 | TRBD2 | 14
CASAGTGGAYEEGGGYF | TGTGCCAGTGCCGGGACAGGGGGCGCTTATGAAGAAGGAGGTGGGTACTTC | TRBJ2-7 | - | TRBV28 | TRBD1 | 17
CASSQARLAGVGNEQFF | TGCGCCAGCAGCCAAGCTAGACTAGCGGGAGTGGGCAATGAGCAGTTCTTC | TRBJ2-1 | - | TRBV4-1 | TRBD2 | 17
CASSMTENTEAFF | TGTGCCAGCAGCATGACAGAGAACACTGAAGCTTTCTTT | TRBJ1-1 | - | TRBV5-5 | - | 13
CASSPSEVAGYNEQFF | TGTGCCAGCAGCCCTTCGGAGGTAGCGGGATACAATGAGCAGTTCTTC | TRBJ2-1 | once | TRBV11-2 | TRBD2 | 16
CASWTSGYPYEQYF | TGTGCCAGCTGGACTAGCGGGTACCCCTACGAGCAGTACTTC | TRBJ2-7 | - | TRBV6-5 | TRBD2 | 14
CASSMGEGLSDTQYF | TGTGCCAGCAGCATGGGGGAGGGCCTTTCAGATACGCAGTATTTT | TRBJ2-3 | once | TRBV5-4 | TRBD2 | 15
CASSPGTASSYEQYF | TGCGCCAGCAGCCCTGGGACAGCGAGCTCCTACGAGCAGTACTTC | TRBJ2-7 | once | TRBV5-1 | TRBD1 | 15
CASSLSWTGRETQYF | TGTGCCAGCAGTTTATCCTGGACAGGTCGGGAGACCCAGTACTTC | TRBJ2-5 | - | TRBV27 | TRBD1 | 15
CASSQGSGAGGETQYF | TGTGCTAGCAGCCAAGGCTCGGGTGCGGGGGGGGAGACCCAGTACTTC | TRBJ2-5 | - | TRBV7-7 | TRBD2 | 16
CASSSTLNRASGYTF | TGCGCCAGCAGCTCAACACTTAACAGGGCTAGCGGCTACACCTTC | TRBJ1-2 | once | TRBV5-1 | - | 15
CASSLGLVGEQYF | TGTGCCAGCAGTTTAGGTTTGGTCGGGGAGCAGTACTTC | TRBJ2-7 | - | TRBV28 | - | 13
CASRLRGGNTEAFF | TGTGCCAGCAGACTACGGGGGGGAAACACTGAAGCTTTCTTT | TRBJ1-1 | - | TRBV5-8 | - | 14
CASSQDLGTEAFF | TGTGCCAGCAGCCAAGATCTAGGCACTGAAGCTTTCTTT | TRBJ1-1 | few | TRBV7-3 | - | 13
CASSIGDSNTGELFF | TGTGCCAGTAGTATAGGCGACAGCAACACCGGGGAGCTGTTTTTT | TRBJ2-2 | - | TRBV19 | - | 15
CASKSTGGNTGELFF | TGTGCCAGCAAGTCGACAGGGGGGAACACCGGGGAGCTGTTTTTT | TRBJ2-2 | - | TRBV25-1 | TRBD1 | 15
CASSSRVPGTGLYEQYF | TGTGCCAGCAGCTCTAGGGTACCCGGGACAGGGCTCTACGAGCAGTACTTC | TRBJ2-7 | once | TRBV28 | TRBD1 | 17
CASSTQARGLATDTQYF | TGTGCCAGCAGTACCCAAGCCCGGGGACTAGCGACAGATACGCAGTATTTT | TRBJ2-3 | - | TRBV27 | TRBD2 | 17
CASSGGQSTFYNEQFF | TGTGCCAGCAGCGGTGGACAGAGTACCTTCTACAATGAGCAGTTCTTC | TRBJ2-1 | - | TRBV11-1 | - | 16
CSVVSANYGYTF | TGCAGCGTTGTATCAGCTAACTATGGCTACACCTTC | TRBJ1-2 | once | TRBV29-1 | - | 12
CASSSSPGIGGNTIYF | TGTGCCAGCAGCAGTTCGCCGGGGATAGGAGGAAACACCATATATTTT | TRBJ1-3 | - | TRBV9 | - | 16
CASSPPGQRVETF | TGCGCCAGCAGCCCCCCGGGTCAGCGCGTGGAAACCTTC | TRBJ1-2 | - | TRBV5-1 | - | 13
CARNQNRNTEAFF | TGTGCCAGGAACCAGAACAGGAACACTGAAGCTTTCTTT | TRBJ1-1 | once | TRBV2 | - | 13
CASSLSGNQPQHF | TGTGCCAGCAGTCTGTCGGGCAATCAGCCCCAGCATTTT | TRBJ1-5 | many | TRBV6-6 | - | 13
CASHRGSTDTQYF | TGTGCCAGCCACAGGGGTAGCACAGATACGCAGTATTTT | TRBJ2-3 | - | TRBV6-6 | TRBD1 | 13
CASSYLPGVYEAFF | TGTGCCAGCAGCTACCTCCCAGGGGTTTACGAAGCTTTCTTT | TRBJ1-1 | - | TRBV7-9 | - | 14
CASSLWTGGDGYTF | TGTGCCAGCAGTTTATGGACAGGGGGAGATGGCTACACCTTC | TRBJ1-2 | - | TRBV28 | TRBD1 | 14
CASSIDRDDIQYF | TGTGCCAGCAGCATCGACAGGGATGACATTCAGTACTTC | TRBJ2-4 | - | TRBV7-3 | TRBD1 | 13
CASSEWRGGEGGYTF | TGTGCCAGCAGTGAATGGAGGGGGGGCGAGGGTGGCTACACCTTC | TRBJ1-2 | once | TRBV25-1 | - | 15
CASSSGGGGSNYGYTF | TGTGCCAGCAGCTCCGGGGGCGGGGGTTCTAACTATGGCTACACCTTC | TRBJ1-2 | - | TRBV28 | - | 16
CASSPKESVNTEAFF | TGTGCCAGCTCACCCAAAGAATCAGTGAACACTGAAGCTTTCTTT | TRBJ1-1 | - | TRBV18 | - | 15
CASSPTGANVLTF | TGTGCCAGTAGTCCAACTGGGGCCAACGTCCTGACTTTC | TRBJ2-6 | - | TRBV19 | - | 13
CASSLGGNSGNTIYF | TGTGCCAGCAGCTTGGGGGGAAACTCTGGAAACACCATATATTTT | TRBJ1-3 | - | TRBV11-2 | - | 15
CASSQGASYEQYF | TGTGCCAGCTCACAGGGGGCTTCCTACGAGCAGTACTTC | TRBJ2-7 | - | TRBV18 | TRBD1 | 13
CASSLAMGGNEQFF | TGTGCCAGCAGCTTAGCCATGGGGGGGAATGAGCAGTTCTTC | TRBJ2-1 | - | TRBV7-9 | TRBD2 | 14
CASGSIRDRLYNEQFF | TGTGCTAGTGGTTCAATTCGGGACAGGTTATACAATGAGCAGTTCTTC | TRBJ2-1 | - | TRBV12-5 | TRBD1 | 16
CASSTFGEETGELFF | TGTGCCAGCAGCACCTTCGGGGAGGAGACCGGGGAGCTGTTTTTT | TRBJ2-2 | - | TRBV7-3 | - | 15
CASSSAGGPQETQYF | TGTGCCAGCAGCTCAGCGGGGGGGCCGCAAGAGACCCAGTACTTC | TRBJ2-5 | - | TRBV7-2 | TRBD2 | 15
CAWSPIVGVNTEAFF | TGTGCCTGGAGCCCGATAGTAGGGGTGAATACTGAAGCTTTCTTT | TRBJ1-1 | - | TRBV30 | - | 15
CASSPSSIGEQFF | TGTGCCAGCTCACCGTCTAGCATTGGTGAGCAGTTCTTC | TRBJ2-1 | - | TRBV18 | - | 13
CASSRSGVGTDTQYF | TGCGCCAGCAGCCGCTCAGGGGTGGGCACAGATACGCAGTATTTT | TRBJ2-3 | - | TRBV5-1 | - | 15
CASSLPPGGQRLSPLHF | TGTGCCAGCAGCCTACCCCCAGGGGGACAGAGACTTTCACCCCTCCACTTT | TRBJ1-6 | - | TRBV7-6 | TRBD1 | 17
CASTLRDSGGTQYF | TGTGCCAGCACCCTTCGGGATTCCGGGGGGACCCAGTACTTC | TRBJ2-5 | - | TRBV2 | - | 14
CASSPDGTPFYEQYF | TGTGCCAGCAGCCCCGACGGGACACCATTCTACGAGCAGTACTTC | TRBJ2-7 | - | TRBV5-4 | - | 15
CASSLLTGAGNTIYF | TGTGCCAGCAGTTTATTGACAGGGGCAGGAAACACCATATATTTT | TRBJ1-3 | - | TRBV28 | TRBD1 | 15
CATSRDPAGGKNIQYF | TGTGCCACCAGCAGAGATCCTGCGGGGGGAAAAAACATTCAGTACTTC | TRBJ2-4 | - | TRBV15 | TRBD2 | 16